This TCR beta chain was sequenced for a study of brain T cells in children with intractable seizures. Germline CDR1 reads SGHNT; CDR2 reads YYREEE (reference sequence). V was clipped by 0 bases and J by 3 bases, with 9 bases between them. CDR3 size: 15 residues. Generated by immunoSEQ multiplex PCR, the TCRdb table keeps only in-frame clones and is missing some. This sample carries about 340,000 clones, approximately 93% of them seen once, and the ten largest clones take 5.5% to 6%. The sample's time point: blood from clinic visit 5 months post-surgery; TSC patient then seizure free. Only cases whose brain tissue showed the highest T cell transcript signatures were sequenced.

The sequences come from peripheral blood, collected roughly 5 months after surgery. This TCR was sampled from a boy younger than two with tuberous sclerosis and intractable seizures. The chain uses TRBV5-4 and TRBJ2-2, with D unclear. CDR3 protein: CASSLVVGYTGELFF. In nucleotides, the CDR3 is TGTGCCAGCAGCTTGGTTGTGGGGTACACCGGGGAGCTGTTTTTT. Full variable domain (outside the CDR3, taken from reference TRBV5-4 and TRBJ2-2): ETGVTQSPTHLIKTRGQQVTLRCSSQSGHNTVSWYQQALGQGPQFIFQYYREEENGRGNFPPRFSGLQFPNYSSELNVNALELDDSALYLCASSLVVGYTGELFFGEGSRLTVL.